This TCR beta chain was identified during a study of T cell repertoires and Cas9 in healthy adults. Study-level information: SpCas9-reactive CD4 and CD8 T cells were characterized for potency, cytotoxicity and lineage. Broader study findings: Reportedly, SpCas9-reactive effector T cell proliferation and function were mitigated by SpCas9-reactive Tregs in vitro.

For this clone: Its antigen is currently unknown.

The repertoire was sequenced with immunoSEQ multiplex PCR; TCRdb's copy has only in-frame clones and lacks some. The sample yields tens of thousands of clones, about 89% seen once. The sample was CD4+ effector T cells (CD127+, CD25-, CD137-, CD154-) from PBMCs; culture status not recorded. This TCR was sampled from a human donor in good health.

This CDR3 is CASDNAQGEFAGELFF. CDR3 in DNA: TGTGCCAGCGACAACGCCCAGGGAGAGTTCGCCGGGGAGCTGTTTTTT. The chain combines TRBV7-9 with TRBJ2-2; possibly TRBD1 or TRBD2 for D (5 bases each). V was shortened by 8 bases and J by 6 bases, with 22 bases between the two germline ends. The germline V gene has CDR1 SEHNR and CDR2 FQNEAQ (reference sequence). CDR3 length: 16 residues.